This T cell receptor beta chain was sequenced for a study of blood T cell repertoires in COVID-19. Original processing methods: How many nucleated cells were present was estimated from reference gene primer amplification. TCRdb keeps only in-frame clones here, not all; method: immunoSEQ multiplex PCR. V, J and clone size were drawn from that table, and D and trimming were deduced from the DNA. The data hold under 150,000 clones, with almost 85% observed a single time. Losses at the gene ends were 0 bases for V and 4 bases for J; bases not matched to a gene: 9. CDR3 length equals 18 residues. Germline CDR1 SGDLS, CDR2 YYNGEE.

The gene calls are TRBV9 and TRBJ2-6, with TRBD2 matching 8 bases. Sequenced material: peripheral blood. This receptor was identified in a human donor in a cohort sampled during active COVID-19. The CDR3 nucleotides read TGTGCCAGCAGCGTAGGGCTAGGCGGGGGGTCCGGGGCCAACGTCCTGACTTTC. It yields the protein CASSVGLGGGSGANVLTF.